This T cell receptor (beta chain) was found in a study of T cells in Graves' hyperthyroidism and ophthalmopathy. Study-wide points: Before onset, ophthalmopathy was predicted by the model a median 6.5 months earlier.

This clonotype was detected ten times or more. Its cognate antigen is unknown. Each patient was aged 18 to 65 and had newly diagnosed hyperthyroidism of under 2 months' duration. Sample collection date corresponds to first hyperthyroidism diagnosis, prior to any ophthalmopathy symptoms. Isolation of PBMCs was performed on 8 to 10 ml fresh peripheral blood. Using RNA transcripts as the source, TCR beta CDR3 regions were amplified. The TCR CDR3 first-round RT-PCR relied on the HTBI primer set. TCRdb reprocessed the multiplex PCR reads via MiXCR and lists one record per CDR3 protein. The sample records a few hundred thousand distinct CDR3 sequences, roughly 15% being singletons. This sequence was found in a middle-aged woman with Graves' hyperthyroidism that later progressed to Graves' ophthalmopathy. The source material was blood.

CDR3 DNA sequence: TGTGCCAGCAGCCTTCAGGGGTTCAATCAGCCCCAGCATTTT. Translated: CASSLQGFNQPQHF. The chain employs TRBV7-9 and TRBJ1-5; possible D gene TRBD1, 6 bases. CDR1 is SEHNR and CDR2 is FQNEAQ in the germline V gene (reference sequence). V gave up 5 bases and J gave up 3 bases, with 11 bases separating them. The CDR3 has 14 amino acids.